This T cell receptor (beta chain) was recovered during a study of vaccination and CD4 T cells after COVID-19. Oncomine TCR Beta short-read sequencing was applied to DNA from cultured CD4+ T cells. TCRdb analysed the PCR reads with MiXCR anew, one entry per CDR3 protein. Counted here are roughly 8,000 distinct CDR3 sequences, roughly 46% occurring once; the ten biggest clones make up roughly 37%. Points on this clonotype: As yet, its antigen is unknown.

The CDR3 is 14 residues long. With V trimmed by 5 bases and J by 1 base, 4 bases remained unmatched. Per germline, CDR1 MNHNS and CDR2 SASEGT. Indicated treatment: 10-day PBMC culture with coronavirus spike peptide pools or control peptides (ViraFEST assay). The chain joins TRBV6-1 to TRBJ2-5, with 7 bases lining up with TRBD1. The specimen was CD4+ T cells from blood, cultured in vitro. The TCR originated in a human donor who had recovered from COVID-19. The CDR3 nucleotides read TGTGCCAGCAGTCACCGGGACAGCCAAGAGACCCAGTACTTC. Translating it yields CASSHRDSQETQYF.